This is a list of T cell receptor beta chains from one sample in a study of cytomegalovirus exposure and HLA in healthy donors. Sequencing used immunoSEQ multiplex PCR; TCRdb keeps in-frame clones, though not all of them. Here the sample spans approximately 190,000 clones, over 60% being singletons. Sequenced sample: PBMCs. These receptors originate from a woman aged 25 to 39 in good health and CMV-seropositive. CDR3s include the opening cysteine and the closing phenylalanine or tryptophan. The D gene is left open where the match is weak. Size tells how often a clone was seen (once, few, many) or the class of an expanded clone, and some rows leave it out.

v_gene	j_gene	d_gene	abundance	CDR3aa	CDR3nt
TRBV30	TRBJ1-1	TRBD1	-	CAWSVLQGGEAFF	TGTGCCTGGAGTGTTTTACAGGGGGGTGAAGCTTTCTTT
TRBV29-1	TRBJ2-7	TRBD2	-	CSVRARGGGYEQYF	TGCAGCGTTCGGGCGCGGGGGGGCGGTTACGAGCAGTACTTC
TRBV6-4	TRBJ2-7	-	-	CASKESSYEQYF	TGTGCCAGCAAGGAGAGCTCCTACGAGCAGTACTTC
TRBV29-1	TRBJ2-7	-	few	CSVGSYEQYF	TGCAGCGTTGGCAGCTACGAGCAGTACTTC
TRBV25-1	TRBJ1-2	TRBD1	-	CASSARTGRMSLHGYTF	TGTGCCAGCAGTGCTAGGACAGGGAGGATGTCGCTACATGGCTACACCTTC
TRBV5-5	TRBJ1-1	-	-	CASSLPGTNTEAFF	TGTGCCAGCAGCTTGCCAGGAACGAACACTGAAGCTTTCTTT
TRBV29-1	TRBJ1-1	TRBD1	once	CSVARLGLTGGVTEAFF	TGCAGCGTTGCCCGGCTAGGCTTGACAGGGGGCGTAACTGAAGCTTTCTTT
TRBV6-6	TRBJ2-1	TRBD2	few	CASSWTSGGADEQFF	TGTGCCAGCAGTTGGACTAGCGGGGGGGCAGATGAGCAGTTCTTC
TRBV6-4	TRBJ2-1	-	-	CASSDKASDPYNEQFF	TGTGCCAGCAGTGATAAGGCTAGCGACCCCTACAATGAGCAGTTCTTC
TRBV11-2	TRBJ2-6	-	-	CASSLQNGANVLTF	TGTGCCAGCAGCTTACAGAACGGGGCCAACGTCCTGACTTTC
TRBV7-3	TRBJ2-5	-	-	CASSRTGGEETQYF	TGTGCCAGCAGCCGAACAGGGGGGGAAGAGACCCAGTACTTC
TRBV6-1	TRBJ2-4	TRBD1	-	CASSGSGTGEDIQYF	TGTGCCAGCAGTGGATCCGGGACAGGGGAAGACATTCAGTACTTC
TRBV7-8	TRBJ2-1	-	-	CASSLARGTYNEQFF	TGTGCCAGCAGCTTAGCCCGGGGAACTTACAATGAGCAGTTCTTC
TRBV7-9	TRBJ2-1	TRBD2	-	CASSAGLAGAVNEQFF	TGTGCCAGCAGCGCGGGACTAGCGGGAGCTGTTAATGAGCAGTTCTTC
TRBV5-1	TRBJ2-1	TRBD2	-	CASSLVVSGDNEQFF	TGCGCCAGCAGCTTGGTGGTTAGCGGGGACAATGAGCAGTTCTTC
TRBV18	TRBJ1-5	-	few	CASSPPGGTQPQHF	TGTGCCAGCTCACCACCGGGAGGTACTCAGCCCCAGCATTTT
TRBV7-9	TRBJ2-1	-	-	CASSLGPTNYNEQFF	TGTGCCAGCAGCTTAGGTCCTACCAACTACAATGAGCAGTTCTTC
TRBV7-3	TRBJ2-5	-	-	CASSLRGLYQETQYF	TGTGCCAGCAGCTTAAGGGGGCTGTACCAAGAGACCCAGTACTTC
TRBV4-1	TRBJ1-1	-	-	CASSQYGNTEAFF	TGCGCCAGCAGCCAATACGGGAACACTGAAGCTTTCTTT
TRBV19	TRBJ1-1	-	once	CATLTGNTEAFF	TGTGCCACTCTCACGGGGAACACTGAAGCTTTCTTT
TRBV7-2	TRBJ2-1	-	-	CASSRLRGTTVNEQFF	TGTGCCAGCAGCCGATTGAGGGGGACTACGGTCAATGAGCAGTTCTTC
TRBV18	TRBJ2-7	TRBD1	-	CASSQGQGVDEQYF	TGTGCCAGCTCACAGGGACAGGGTGTCGACGAGCAGTACTTC
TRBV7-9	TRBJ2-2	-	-	CASSLERNTGELFF	TGTGCCAGCAGCTTAGAGAGGAACACCGGGGAGCTGTTTTTT
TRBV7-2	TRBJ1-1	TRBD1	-	CASSLFGGGLNTEAFF	TGTGCCAGCAGCCTTTTTGGAGGGGGCCTGAACACTGAAGCTTTCTTT
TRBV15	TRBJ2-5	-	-	CATSRREETQYF	TGTGCCACCAGCCGTCGGGAAGAGACCCAGTACTTC
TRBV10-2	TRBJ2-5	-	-	CASAPNTENQETQYF	TGCGCCAGCGCTCCAAATACAGAGAACCAAGAGACCCAGTACTTC
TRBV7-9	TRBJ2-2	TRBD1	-	CASSAGTGDRELFF	TGTGCCAGCAGCGCCGGGACAGGGGACCGGGAGCTGTTTTTT
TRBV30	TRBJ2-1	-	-	CAGLQGYNEQFF	TGTGCCGGCCTACAGGGCTACAATGAGCAGTTCTTC
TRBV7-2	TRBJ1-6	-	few	CASSLNGVGSPLHF	TGTGCCAGCAGCTTAAACGGGGTAGGTTCACCCCTCCACTTT
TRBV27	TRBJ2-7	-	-	CASSLVAGWYEQYF	TGTGCCAGCAGTTTGGTGGCAGGTTGGTACGAGCAGTACTTC
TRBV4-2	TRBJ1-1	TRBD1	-	CASSHPTGIGTEAFF	TGTGCCAGCAGCCACCCGACAGGGATCGGGACTGAAGCTTTCTTT
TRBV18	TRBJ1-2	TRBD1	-	CASSPPTQGARGYTF	TGTGCCAGCTCACCACCTACACAGGGGGCGAGAGGCTACACCTTC
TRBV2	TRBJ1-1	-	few	CAGGGQMNTEAFF	TGTGCCGGAGGAGGGCAGATGAACACTGAAGCTTTCTTT
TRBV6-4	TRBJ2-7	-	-	CASSPLKSYEQYF	TGTGCCAGCAGCCCACTCAAGTCCTACGAGCAGTACTTC
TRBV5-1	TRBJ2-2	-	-	CASSLHPAGNTGELFF	TGCGCCAGCAGCTTGCATCCAGCGGGGAACACCGGGGAGCTGTTTTTT
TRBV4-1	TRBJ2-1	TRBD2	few	CASSQVGLVVIEQFF	TGCGCCAGCAGCCAAGTAGGACTAGTCGTCATAGAGCAGTTCTTC
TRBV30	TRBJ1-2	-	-	CAWSAGLGYTF	TGTGCCTGGAGTGCAGGGTTAGGCTACACCTTC
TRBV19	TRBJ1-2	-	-	CASRRGTLTSPNYGYTF	TGTGCCAGTAGAAGGGGGACACTTACTTCCCCCAACTATGGCTACACCTTC
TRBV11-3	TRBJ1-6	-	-	CASSPTGNSPLHF	TGTGCCAGCAGCCCAACCGGGAATTCACCCCTCCACTTT
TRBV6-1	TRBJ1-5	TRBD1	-	CASIALGQGAQPQHF	TGTGCCAGCATTGCCCTGGGACAGGGGGCCCAGCCCCAGCATTTT
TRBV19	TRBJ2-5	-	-	CASSISRAGGETQYF	TGTGCCAGTAGTATTAGTCGGGCGGGCGGAGAGACCCAGTACTTC
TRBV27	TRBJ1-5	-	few	CASSSQSLGNQPQHF	TGTGCCAGCAGTTCCCAGTCGTTGGGCAATCAGCCCCAGCATTTT
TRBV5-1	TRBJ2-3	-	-	CASSLDRSPDTQYF	TGCGCCAGCAGCCTGGACCGAAGCCCAGATACGCAGTATTTT
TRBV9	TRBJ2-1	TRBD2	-	CASSASSGSYNEQFF	TGTGCCAGCAGCGCATCTAGCGGGTCCTACAATGAGCAGTTCTTC